This TCR beta chain appears in the sequencing data of a study of cytomegalovirus exposure and HLA in healthy donors. The CDR3 covers 19 residues. Trimming at V came to 3 bases and at J to 0 bases, leaving 9 bases not matched to a gene. Germline V CDR1 and CDR2: MGHRA, YSYEKL. Study-wide results and limits: The study labeled fewer than 200 TCR beta chains cytomegalovirus-associated.

Turning to this clone: Its target is unknown.

Sequencing was performed with immunoSEQ multiplex PCR; in TCRdb, only in-frame clones are kept and a portion is missing. The table has under 80,000 clones, 80% to 90% seen once. Sequences were obtained from PBMCs. The chain carries TRBV4-1 and TRBJ2-1; 12 bases match TRBD2. The sequence derives from a woman between 18 and 29 years old in good health and CMV-seronegative. The CDR3 loop reads CASSQLGLAGSPSYNEQFF. The CDR3 region has the DNA TGCGCCAGCAGCCAGCTGGGACTAGCGGGTTCCCCCTCCTACAATGAGCAGTTCTTC.